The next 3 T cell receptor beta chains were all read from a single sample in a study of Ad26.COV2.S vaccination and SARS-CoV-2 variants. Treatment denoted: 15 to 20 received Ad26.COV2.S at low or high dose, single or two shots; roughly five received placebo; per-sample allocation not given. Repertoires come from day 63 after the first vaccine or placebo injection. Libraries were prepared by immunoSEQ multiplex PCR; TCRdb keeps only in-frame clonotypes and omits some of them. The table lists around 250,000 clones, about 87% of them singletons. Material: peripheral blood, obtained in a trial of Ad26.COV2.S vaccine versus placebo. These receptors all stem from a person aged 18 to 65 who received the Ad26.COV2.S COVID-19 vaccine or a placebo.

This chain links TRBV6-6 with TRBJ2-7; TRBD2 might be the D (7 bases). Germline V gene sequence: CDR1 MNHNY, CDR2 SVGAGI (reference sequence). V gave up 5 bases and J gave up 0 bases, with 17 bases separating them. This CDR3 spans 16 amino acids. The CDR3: CASSRSTGGLSYEQYF. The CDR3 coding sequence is TGTGCCAGCAGTCGTTCCACGGGGGGCCTCTCCTACGAGCAGTACTTC.

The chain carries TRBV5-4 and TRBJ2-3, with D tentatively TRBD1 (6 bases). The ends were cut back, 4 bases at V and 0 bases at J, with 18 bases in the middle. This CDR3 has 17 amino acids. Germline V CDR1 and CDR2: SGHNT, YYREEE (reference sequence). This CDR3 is CASSHRSTGASTDTQYF. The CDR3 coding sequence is TGTGCCAGCAGCCACCGTTCGACAGGAGCTAGCACAGATACGCAGTATTTT.

CDR3 DNA sequence: TGCGCCAGCAGCTTGGGTCTCGCGACTAGCGGCAACAATGAGCAGTTCTTC. It is translated as CASSLGLATSGNNEQFF. The chain links TRBV5-1 to TRBJ2-1; TRBD2 matches at 9 bases. Germline V gene lookup returns CDR1 SGHRS and CDR2 YFSETQ. This CDR3 contains 17 residues. Trimming removed 0 bases from V and 5 bases from J; junction bases left unmatched: 9.